What follows is one T cell receptor beta chain and its context. This record belongs to a study of control samples from healthy donors and cancer patients. This CDR3 has 18 amino acids. Germline CDR1 is LNHDA and CDR2 is SQIVND (reference sequence). V was trimmed by 6 bases and J by 2 bases, leaving 23 bases between them. Only in-frame clones appear in the TCRdb table, and some are missing; sequencing was by immunoSEQ multiplex PCR. The sample yields 82,000 or so clones, about 93% seen once. This TCR derives from a woman aged 18-35 years in good health. The sequencing sample was made of blood. V and J are TRBV19 and TRBJ2-1; D may be TRBD1 (6 bases). The CDR3 coding sequence is TGTGCCAGTAGCCTCACATCTGCCGCAGGGGATCCCTACAATGAGCAGTTCTTC. This encodes CASSLTSAAGDPYNEQFF.